The 3 T cell receptor beta chains in this list originate from one sample, sequenced in a study of T cell responses to AZD1222 COVID-19 vaccine. Measured with immunoSEQ multiplex PCR; TCRdb has only the in-frame clones, and not every one. This sample yields 160,000 or so clones, of which around nine tenths are seen a single time; roughly 4.3% belongs to the top ten. Specimen: peripheral blood, collected 28 days after the second AZD1222 dose. All receptors come from an adult who received the AZD1222 COVID-19 vaccine.

The chain recombines TRBV30 with TRBJ1-5, with D unclear. V was shortened by 3 bases and J by 3 bases, with 9 bases between the two germline ends. The CDR3 loop spans 13 amino acids. The germline V gene encodes CDR1 GTSNPN and CDR2 SVGIG (reference sequence). Written as DNA, the CDR3 is TGTGCCTGGAGCGAAGGGATCAATCAGCCCCAGCATTTT. This codes for CAWSEGINQPQHF.

This chain links TRBV27 with TRBJ1-1, with a tentative D call TRBD1 (5 bases). Germline CDR1 MNHEY, CDR2 SMNVEV (reference sequence). This CDR3 is 13 amino acids long. The V and J ends lost 6 bases and 3 bases respectively, with 11 bases between them. The CDR3 loop reads CASSLQAHTEAFF. For the CDR3, the DNA is TGTGCCAGCAGCCTACAGGCCCACACTGAAGCTTTCTTT.

V gene TRBV24-1 combines with J gene TRBJ2-1; D not resolved. The CDR3 loop spans 12 amino acids. The germline V and J ends were trimmed by 1 base and 7 bases, with 4 bases remaining between them. Germline V CDR1 and CDR2: KGHDR, SFDVKD. In nucleotides, the CDR3 is TGTGCCACCAGTGATTTTAATAATGAGCAGTTCTTC. It translates to CATSDFNNEQFF.